This TCR beta chain was recovered during a study of CD8+CD57+ T cells in acquired aplastic anemia. Study-wide results and limits: Patients and controls shared 25 to 30 CD8+ CDR3 sequences, which appeared highly expressed in patients and within their immunodominant clones.

The CDR3 has 13 residues. The V and J ends lost 4 bases and 4 bases respectively, with 10 bases between them. Germline CDR1 and CDR2: WSHSY and SAAADI. Genomic DNA was employed as the template in profiling TCR beta VDJ and CDR3. A single record per CDR3 protein comes from TCRdb applying MiXCR to the reads. The table lists 150,000 to 200,000 distinct CDR3 sequences, roughly 48% of them singletons. About this clonotype itself: The antigen is not known.

Patients included in sequencing had previously demonstrated CD8+CD57+ cell expansion by flow cytometry. The sequence came from a human donor with aplastic anemia. The chain is built from TRBV10-2 and TRBJ1-1, with D perhaps matching TRBD1 (6 bases). The source material was sorted CD4+, CD8+, or CD8+CD57+ T cells (not recorded which) from PBMCs. The CDR3, as DNA: TGCGCCAGCAGTGTAAAGGGGGGCACTGAAGCTTTCTTT. Translated, it gives CASSVKGGTEAFF.